This T cell receptor (beta chain) is drawn from a study of radiotherapy plus CTLA-4 blockade in lung cancer. About this clone itself: Its antigen is unidentified.

Trimming cost V 0 bases and J 2 bases; bases outside gene matches: 7. The CDR3 runs 16 residues. Germline CDR1 reads LNHNV; CDR2 reads YYDKDF (reference sequence). Regarding the study as a whole: According to reports, early shifts in blood T cell clones, alongside interferon-beta, forecast response most accurately.

Here immunoSEQ multiplex PCR was the method, and the copy in TCRdb shows in-frame clones only, minus some. Seen here are tens of thousands of clones, around 80% observed once, and the top ten hold 16%. The chain carries TRBV15 and TRBJ2-7; TRBD1 matches 7 bases. This sequence was found in a human donor with non-small cell lung cancer that progressed on radiotherapy plus ipilimumab. The specimen was peripheral blood, collected from a patient treated with radiotherapy plus ipilimumab. CDR3 DNA: TGTGCCACCAGCAGAGAACAGACAGGGTCAGCCTACGAGCAGTACTTC. This encodes CATSREQTGSAYEQYF.